The 22 T cell receptor beta chains in this list originate from one sample, sequenced in a study of blood T cell repertoires in COVID-19. This table comes from immunoSEQ multiplex PCR, and its TCRdb copy is limited to in-frame clones, with some not included. The table shows 150,000 to 200,000 clones, with approximately 84% occurring only once. The sequenced sample consisted of peripheral blood. These receptors came from a man between 18 and 35 years old with active or convalescent COVID-19.

The V call is TRBV19, the J call TRBJ1-2, with TRBD1 matching 9 bases. Losses at the gene ends were 9 bases for V and 4 bases for J; bases not matched to a gene: 18. Germline V lookup: CDR1 LNHDA, CDR2 SQIVND (reference sequence). CDR3 size: 17 residues. The CDR3 sequence is CASSATPHTGGGYGYTF. The CDR3 DNA reads as TGTGCCAGCTCCGCTACGCCACACACAGGGGGCGGCTATGGCTACACCTTC.

This rearrangement joins TRBV10-1 to TRBJ1-6; D is unresolved. The CDR3 covers 17 residues. CDR1 is WNHNN and CDR2 is SYGVQD in the germline V gene (reference sequence). V shed 2 bases and J shed 8 bases, with 19 bases lying between them. The CDR3 DNA reads as TGCGCCAGCAGTGAGGCGCCCCTGTCTGCGGGAGATTCACCCCTCCACTTT. Its protein product is CASSEAPLSAGDSPLHF.

In this sample, this clone turned up once. This rearrangement joins TRBV19 to TRBJ1-5; TRBD1 matches 9 bases. Trimming removed 7 bases from V and 10 bases from J; junction bases left unmatched: 11. CDR3 size: 14 residues. Germline assignment: CDR1 LNHDA and CDR2 SQIVND (reference sequence). The CDR3 reads CASIPDRGGYPQHF. The CDR3, as DNA: TGTGCCAGTATACCGGACAGGGGAGGTTACCCCCAGCATTTT. The full variable domain, its missing parts supplied by reference TRBV19 and TRBJ1-5, is DGGITQSPKYLFRKEGQNVTLSCEQNLNHDAMYWYRQDPGQGLRLIYYSQIVNDFQKGDIAEGYSVSREKKESFPLTVTSAQKNPTAFYLCASIPDRGGYPQHFGDGTRLSIL.

This clone was counted once. This sequence joins TRBV5-1 and TRBJ2-1; 13 nucleotides align to TRBD2. From germline, CDR1 is SGHRS and CDR2 YFSETQ. The CDR3 contains 20 residues. J lost 3 bases, V lost 6 bases, and 18 bases had no gene match. The CDR3 sequence: CASTRRGVTSGGTFYNEQFF. The CDR3 nucleotides read TGCGCCAGCACCCGGAGGGGCGTGACTAGCGGGGGGACTTTCTACAATGAGCAGTTCTTC.

J is TRBJ2-3 and V is TRBV6-1; 9 bases line up with TRBD2. The germline CDR1 and CDR2 sequences are MNHNS and SASEGT. Unmatched junction bases numbered 2, after V lost 0 bases and J lost 7 bases. The CDR3 has 14 residues. The CDR3 is CASSEATSGNTQYF. The CDR3 DNA is TGTGCCAGCAGTGAAGCGACTAGCGGTAATACGCAGTATTTT.

This clone was detected once. This chain joins TRBV12-3 or TRBV12-4 and TRBJ2-7; tentative D call: TRBD2 (6 bases). The CDR3 is 13 residues long. V was cut by 5 bases and J by 2 bases, with 10 bases left in between. The CDR3 region is CASSRLGTYEQYF. CDR3 coding DNA: TGTGCCAGCAGTCGACTAGGGACCTACGAGCAGTACTTC.

The chain carries TRBV10-2 and TRBJ1-2; no definite D call. This CDR3 is 14 amino acids long. V was pared by 5 bases and J by 0 bases, with 10 bases between. CDR1 and CDR2 (germline): WSHSY, SAAADI. The CDR3 is CASSLFLANYGYTF. DNA of the CDR3: TGCGCCAGCAGTTTATTCCTCGCTAACTATGGCTACACCTTC.

CDR3 coding DNA: TGTGCCAGTAGTCCCAGCGTAGGTCGGCCCCAGCATTTT. Translation: CASSPSVGRPQHF. The genes are TRBV19 and TRBJ1-5, with D hard to call. The CDR3 is 13 amino acids. Germline lookup yields CDR1 LNHDA and CDR2 SQIVND (reference sequence). Trimming removed 5 bases from V and 9 bases from J, with 14 bases in between. Combining the CDR3 with reference TRBV19 and TRBJ1-5 gives the whole variable domain DGGITQSPKYLFRKEGQNVTLSCEQNLNHDAMYWYRQDPGQGLRLIYYSQIVNDFQKGDIAEGYSVSREKKESFPLTVTSAQKNPTAFYLCASSPSVGRPQHFGDGTRLSIL.

The rearrangement links TRBV4-2 to TRBJ2-1, with TRBD2 matching 9 bases. Germline V gives CDR1 LGHNA, CDR2 YNFKEQ. The CDR3 extends over 16 amino acids. Trimming took 4 bases from V and 6 from J; bases not matched to a gene: 10. The CDR3 spells CASSPRAVAGANEQFF. CDR3 DNA: TGTGCCAGCAGCCCCCGGGCGGTAGCGGGAGCCAATGAGCAGTTCTTC.

With respect to this clone: This sample includes further DNA sequences coding for the same CDR3. The CDR3 region is CASSSQGYTEAFF. CDR3 coding DNA: TGCGCCAGCAGCTCTCAGGGTTACACTGAAGCTTTCTTT. The chain combines TRBV5-1 with TRBJ1-1; the D gene is possibly TRBD1 (5 bases). Trimming removed 3 bases from V and 3 bases from J, with 9 bases in between. This CDR3 contains 13 residues. Germline loops: CDR1 SGHRS, CDR2 YFSETQ.

CDR3 loop: CASSMGLAAGTQYF. The CDR3 nucleotides read TGTGCCAGTAGTATGGGACTAGCGGCGGGTACGCAGTATTTT. The rearrangement joins TRBV19 to TRBJ2-3; 11 bases are shared with TRBD2. Trimming removed 3 bases from V and 8 bases from J; junction bases left unmatched: 4. This CDR3 region has 14 residues. Per the germline V gene, CDR1 is LNHDA and CDR2 is SQIVND (reference sequence).

This clone was counted between two and nine times. The V call is TRBV10-1, the J call TRBJ2-7; D gene uncertain. This CDR3 spans 16 amino acids. V was clipped by 5 bases and J by 5 bases, with 22 bases between them. Germline loops: CDR1 WNHNN, CDR2 SYGVQD (reference sequence). This CDR3 reads CASSSPSASTIDEQYF. The CDR3 DNA reads TGCGCCAGCAGTTCTCCTTCGGCTAGTACGATCGACGAGCAGTACTTC.

V usage is TRBV3-1 (or the pseudogene TRBV3-2) and J usage is TRBJ2-1, with 11 nucleotides matching TRBD2. Looked up from germline, CDR1 is LGHDT and CDR2 is YNNKEL (reference sequence). After removal of 0 bases from V and 10 bases from J, the junction contained 8 bases not matched to a gene. The CDR3 has 16 residues. CDR3 nucleotides: TGTGCCAGCAGCCAAGATGTAACTAGCGGGAGAGGGGAGCAGTTCTTC. Protein: CASSQDVTSGRGEQFF.

The genes are TRBV7-8 and TRBJ1-6, with 7 positions matching TRBD1. Looked up from germline, CDR1 is SGHVS and CDR2 is FQNEAQ. V shed 5 bases and J 7 bases; nucleotides not matched to a gene: 14. The CDR3 covers 17 residues. CDR3 sequence reads: CASSPHSPTGKNSPLHF. For the CDR3, the DNA is TGTGCCAGCAGCCCGCACAGCCCGACAGGGAAGAATTCACCCCTCCACTTT.

The chain carries TRBV11-2 and TRBJ2-5, with TRBD2 matching 10 bases. The germline V gene has CDR1 SGHAT and CDR2 FQNNGV. J was trimmed by 0 bases and V by 8 bases; bases with no gene match: 6. The CDR3 has 15 residues. The CDR3 DNA reads as TGTGCCAGCGGCGCTAGCGGGAGAAACCAAGAGACCCAGTACTTC. Its protein is CASGASGRNQETQYF.

The chain employs TRBV19 and TRBJ1-2; the D is unclear. The CDR3 extends over 12 amino acids. V dropped 4 bases and J dropped 4 bases, with 7 bases sitting between them. CDR1 is LNHDA, CDR2 SQIVND, per germline (reference sequence). The CDR3: CASSTRFYGYTF. The CDR3 nucleotides are TGTGCCAGTAGTACACGGTTCTATGGCTACACCTTC.

The CDR3 region is CASSKAKDRWLETQYF. The CDR3 DNA follows: TGTGCCAGCAGCAAAGCCAAAGACAGGTGGCTGGAGACCCAGTACTTC. The chain carries TRBV21-1 and TRBJ2-5; the DNA was not compared with TRBD1, the D call given in the table. TRBV21-1 is an annotated pseudogene. CDR3 length: 16 amino acids.

The J gene is TRBJ1-1, the V gene TRBV28, with D maybe TRBD1 (5 bases). Trimming left V 7 bases short and J 8 bases short, with 11 bases between. From germline, CDR1 is MDHEN and CDR2 SYDVKM. This CDR3 spans 11 amino acids. This chain's CDR3 is CASKNRLEAFF. The CDR3 DNA reads as TGTGCCAGCAAGAACAGGCTCGAAGCTTTCTTT.

The chain links TRBV3-1 (or the pseudogene TRBV3-2) to TRBJ1-6, with TRBD1 as a possible D gene (5 bases). The germline CDR1 and CDR2 sequences are LGHDT and YNNKEL (reference sequence). CDR3 length equals 12 residues. Trimming removed 6 bases at V and 8 bases at J, with 8 bases between. The CDR3 loop is CASRVQDSPLHF. CDR3 coding DNA: TGTGCCAGCAGGGTACAGGATTCACCCCTCCACTTT.

J is TRBJ2-1 and V is TRBV2, with TRBD2 matching 7 bases. Per germline, CDR1 SNHLY and CDR2 FYNNEI. The CDR3 is made up of 15 amino acids. V gave up 6 bases and J gave up 4 bases; unmatched junction bases: 9. CDR3 residues: CASRVGTNPYNEQFF. The CDR3 DNA sequence: TGTGCCAGCAGGGTCGGGACTAACCCTTACAATGAGCAGTTCTTC. The whole variable domain, remainder taken from reference TRBV2 and TRBJ2-1, is EPEVTQTPSHQVTQMGQEVILRCVPISNHLYFYWYRQILGQKVEFLVSFYNNEISEKSEIFDDQFSVERPDGSNFTLKIRSTKLEDSAMYFCASRVGTNPYNEQFFGPGTRLTVL.

The genes are TRBV2 and TRBJ1-4; TRBD1 matches 7 bases. CDR1 and CDR2 (germline): SNHLY, FYNNEI. The CDR3 has 21 residues. The V and J ends lost 5 bases and 0 bases, in that order; junction bases with no gene match: 21. CDR3 sequence: CASSTVTGSQTFTPTNEKLFF. The CDR3, as DNA: TGTGCCAGCAGTACGGTGACAGGGTCACAAACCTTTACCCCAACTAATGAAAAACTGTTTTTT.

The rearrangement uses TRBV7-6 and TRBJ1-3; D is unclear. Trimming removed 1 base at V and 0 bases at J, with 13 bases between. Germline CDR1 is SGHVS and CDR2 is FNYEAQ. This CDR3 contains 17 residues. The CDR3 sequence: CASSLVGGKYSGNTIYF. CDR3 sequence (DNA): TGTGCCAGCAGCTTAGTCGGCGGAAAGTACTCTGGAAACACCATATATTTT. The entire variable domain, with the rest obtained from reference TRBV7-6 and TRBJ1-3, is as follows: GAGVSQSPRYKVTKRGQDVALRCDPISGHVSLYWYRQALGQGPEFLTYFNYEAQQDKSGLPNDRFSAERPEGSISTLTIQRTEQRDSAMYRCASSLVGGKYSGNTIYFGEGSWLTVV.